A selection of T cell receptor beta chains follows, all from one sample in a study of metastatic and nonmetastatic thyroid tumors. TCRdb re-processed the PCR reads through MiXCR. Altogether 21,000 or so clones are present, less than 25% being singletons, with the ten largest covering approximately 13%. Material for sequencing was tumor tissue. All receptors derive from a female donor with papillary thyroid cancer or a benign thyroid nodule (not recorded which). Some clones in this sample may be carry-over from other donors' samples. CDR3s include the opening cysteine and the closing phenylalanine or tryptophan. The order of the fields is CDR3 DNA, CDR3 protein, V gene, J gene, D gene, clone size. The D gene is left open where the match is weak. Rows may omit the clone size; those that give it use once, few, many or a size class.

DNA: TGCGCCAGCAGCCGGACAGTCACCGGGGAGCTGTTTTTT
CDR3: CASSRTVTGELFF
V: TRBV5-1
J: TRBJ2-2
D: .
size: many

DNA: TGTGCCAGCAGTGAAAGCAGGGGACGGAGTGAAAAACTGTTTTTT
CDR3: CASSESRGRSEKLFF
V: TRBV2
J: TRBJ1-4
D: .
size: .

DNA: TGTGCCAGCATCGGGGGGTGGGAGGAATCAGAGCCCCAGCATTTT
CDR3: CASIGGWEESEPQHF
V: TRBV6-1
J: TRBJ1-5
D: .
size: few

DNA: TGCAGTGCTGCGAAGCCCCGAGTTATGAGGCTTAGCGGGAGGGCCTTGCACGAGCAGTACTTC
CDR3: CSAAKPRVMRLSGRALHEQYF
V: TRBV20-1
J: TRBJ2-7
D: TRBD2
size: medium-sized

DNA: TGTGCCAGCAGTGGAGCGGGACTAGACGAGCAGTTCTTC
CDR3: CASSGAGLDEQFF
V: TRBV25-1
J: TRBJ2-1
D: TRBD2
size: few

DNA: TGCAGTGCTAGAGATTTACAGGGCACTAACTATGGCTACACCTTC
CDR3: CSARDLQGTNYGYTF
V: TRBV20-1
J: TRBJ1-2
D: .
size: .

DNA: TGCGCCAGCAGTGAATACAGGGGCTCCTACAATGAGCAGTTCTTC
CDR3: CASSEYRGSYNEQFF
V: TRBV10-2
J: TRBJ2-1
D: TRBD1
size: .

DNA: TGTGCCAGCTCACAAAACACTGAAGCTTTCTTT
CDR3: CASSQNTEAFF
V: TRBV18
J: TRBJ1-1
D: .
size: many

DNA: TGTGCCAGCAGCCAAGGACAGGCCTTCCGCTACGAGCAGTACTTC
CDR3: CASSQGQAFRYEQYF
V: TRBV3-1
J: TRBJ2-7
D: .
size: .

DNA: TGCAGTGCTTGTAAATCCCCGTCGGATGAGCAGTTCTTC
CDR3: CSACKSPSDEQFF
V: TRBV20-1
J: TRBJ2-1
D: .
size: .

DNA: TGTGCCAGCAAGGCAGTCTCCTACGAGCAGTACTTC
CDR3: CASKAVSYEQYF
V: TRBV2
J: TRBJ2-7
D: .
size: .

DNA: TGCGCCAGCAGCCAGCTCCTGAGACAGAACTACGAGCAGTACTTC
CDR3: CASSQLLRQNYEQYF
V: TRBV4-1
J: TRBJ2-7
D: .
size: .

DNA: TGCAGTGCTAGAGATCCGGGACTAGCGGGAGGGCCTGAGGAGCAGTTCTTC
CDR3: CSARDPGLAGGPEEQFF
V: TRBV20-1
J: TRBJ2-1
D: TRBD2
size: .

DNA: TGTGCCAGCAGTGCCCAAGGTGGGACAGGGGCAGTAATAAAGCAGTATTTT
CDR3: CASSAQGGTGAVIKQYF
V: TRBV2
J: TRBJ2-3
D: TRBD1
size: .

DNA: TGTGCTAGTGGTTTGGTACGGATCAGCGCGGGGGGCACAGATACGCAGTATTTT
CDR3: CASGLVRISAGGTDTQYF
V: TRBV12-5
J: TRBJ2-3
D: TRBD2
size: few

DNA: TGTGCCAGCAGTTACTTTGCGACAGCGGCGAATTCACCCCTCCACTTT
CDR3: CASSYFATAANSPLHF
V: TRBV6-2/TRBV6-3
J: TRBJ1-6
D: .
size: .

DNA: TGCAGTGCTAGGAAACCGGGACTAGCGAAGGAGGCCACAGGGTACTTC
CDR3: CSARKPGLAKEATGYF
V: TRBV20-1
J: TRBJ2-7
D: TRBD2
size: many

DNA: TGTGCCAGCAGTTACTCGTTTTTTCCCACAGATACGCAGTATTTT
CDR3: CASSYSFFPTDTQYF
V: TRBV6-5
J: TRBJ2-3
D: .
size: .

DNA: TGTGCCACCAGCAGAGATTATCGGTCTAGTACTGACAATCAGCAGTTCTTC
CDR3: CATSRDYRSSTDNQQFF
V: TRBV15
J: TRBJ2-1
D: .
size: medium-sized

DNA: TGTGCCAGCAGTGACTCGATTCACGGTAAAGCTTTCTTT
CDR3: CASSDSIHGKAFF
V: TRBV6-4
J: TRBJ1-1
D: .
size: .

DNA: TGTGCCAGCACCACAGGTGGGGGTGGCTATGGCTACACCTTC
CDR3: CASTTGGGGYGYTF
V: TRBV5-6
J: TRBJ1-2
D: .
size: .

DNA: TGTGCCAGCGGGGTTGGGACAGGGATGGTTGTTGGCTACACCTTC
CDR3: CASGVGTGMVVGYTF
V: TRBV6-1
J: TRBJ1-2
D: TRBD1
size: many

DNA: TGTGCCAGCGGTCCGGGTCCGAACTATGGCTACACCTTC
CDR3: CASGPGPNYGYTF
V: TRBV6-1
J: TRBJ1-2
D: .
size: medium-sized

DNA: TGCGCCAGCAGCCCGGAGGGGGCCGGGGAGCTGTTTTTT
CDR3: CASSPEGAGELFF
V: TRBV5-1
J: TRBJ2-2
D: .
size: .

DNA: TGTGCCAGCAGCTTAGGACACGGTAACGATGAGCAGTTCTTC
CDR3: CASSLGHGNDEQFF
V: TRBV13
J: TRBJ2-1
D: .
size: .

DNA: TGTGCCAGCACTCCTCGCGGGAGCGGAGATACGCAGTATTTT
CDR3: CASTPRGSGDTQYF
V: TRBV3-1
J: TRBJ2-3
D: TRBD2
size: many